Reported below is one T cell receptor beta chain. Trimming stripped 4 bases from V and 0 bases from J, with 15 bases between. This CDR3 region has 16 residues. The germline gives CDR1 ENHRY, CDR2 SYGVKD. This specimen comes from a study of blood T cell repertoires in COVID-19. About the research overall: PBMCs, B-cell-depleted T cells, or T cells provided the cDNA or gDNA that made up the material.

Produced via immunoSEQ multiplex PCR; TCRdb's table is partial and in-frame only. The sample lists hundreds of thousands of clones; about 83% were seen once. The genes are TRBV10-3 and TRBJ1-1; TRBD1 is a possible D gene (5 bases). The receptor was derived from a woman aged 25 to 45 with COVID-19, enrolled during active disease. Sequenced sample: peripheral blood. The CDR3 DNA follows: TGTGCCATCAGTGGTTCAAATGGAGGGGTGAACACTGAAGCTTTCTTT. As protein: CAISGSNGGVNTEAFF.